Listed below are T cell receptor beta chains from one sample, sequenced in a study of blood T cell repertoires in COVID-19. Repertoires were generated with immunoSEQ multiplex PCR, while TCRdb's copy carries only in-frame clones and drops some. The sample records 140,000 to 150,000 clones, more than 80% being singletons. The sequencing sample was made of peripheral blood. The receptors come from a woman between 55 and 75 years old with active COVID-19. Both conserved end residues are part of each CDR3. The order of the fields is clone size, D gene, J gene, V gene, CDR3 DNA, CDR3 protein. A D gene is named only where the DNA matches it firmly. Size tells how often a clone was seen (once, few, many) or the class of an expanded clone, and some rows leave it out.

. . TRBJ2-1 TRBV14 TGTGCCAGCAGCCGGGGGGACTTCTCCTACAATGAGCAGTTCTTC CASSRGDFSYNEQFF
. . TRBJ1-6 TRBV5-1 TGCGCCAGCAGCTTGGAGGTCCAGGGTCCCAATTCACCCCTCCACTTT CASSLEVQGPNSPLHF
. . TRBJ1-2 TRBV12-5 TGTGCTAGTGGTTTTGCCCCCGGGGGCTATGGCTACACCTTC CASGFAPGGYGYTF
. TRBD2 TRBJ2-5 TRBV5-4 TGTGCCAGCAGCTATCCCGGGACTAGCGGGAGCGAGACCCAGTACTTC CASSYPGTSGSETQYF
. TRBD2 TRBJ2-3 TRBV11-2 TGTGCCAGCAGCTTAGTTGCTAGCGGGAGTACCGATACGCAGTATTTT CASSLVASGSTDTQYF
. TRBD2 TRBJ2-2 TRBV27 TGTGCCAGCAGTTCCCTGGGACTAGCGGGAGGGCCGGGTACCGGGGAGCTGTTTTTT CASSSLGLAGGPGTGELFF
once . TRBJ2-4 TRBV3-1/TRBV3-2 TGTGCCAGCAGCCAAGAGAGGCTAGCTGGGACCAAAAACATTCAGTACTTC CASSQERLAGTKNIQYF
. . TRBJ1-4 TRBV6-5 TGTGCCAGCAGTTACTCGTTCCAGGGGTTCGGTGAAAAACTGTTTTTT CASSYSFQGFGEKLFF
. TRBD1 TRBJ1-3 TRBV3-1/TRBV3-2 TGTGCCAGCAGCCCCACAGGGGTGGACTCTGGAAACACCATATATTTT CASSPTGVDSGNTIYF
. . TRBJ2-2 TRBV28 TGTGCCAGCATTGGCGGGGAAAACACCGGGGAGCTGTTTTTT CASIGGENTGELFF
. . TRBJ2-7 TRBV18 TGTGCCAGCTCACCGTCAAGGCAGGGATTCCACGAGCAGTACTTC CASSPSRQGFHEQYF
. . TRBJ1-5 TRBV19 TGTGCCAGTAGTGACCAGGAAAGCTGGGCTCAGCCCCAGCATTTT CASSDQESWAQPQHF
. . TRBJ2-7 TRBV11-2 TGTGCCAGCAGCTTGGCGGACTCCTCCTACGAGCAGTACTTC CASSLADSSYEQYF
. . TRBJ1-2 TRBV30 TGTGCCTGGAGACTCAACGCGGGGATTCGGGCTAACTATGGCTACACCTTC CAWRLNAGIRANYGYTF
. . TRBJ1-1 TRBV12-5 TGTGCTAGTGGTTTGACAACAGGGAGCCCCAACACTGAAGCTTTCTTT CASGLTTGSPNTEAFF
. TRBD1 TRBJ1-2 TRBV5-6 TGTGCCAGCAGCCGACAGGGGACCAACTATGGCTACACCTTC CASSRQGTNYGYTF
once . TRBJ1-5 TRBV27 TGTGCCAGCGGGAAGGGGGAAAGGAATCAGCCCCAGCATTTT CASGKGERNQPQHF
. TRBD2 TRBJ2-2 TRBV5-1 TGCGCCAGCAGCGGCGGGGACTATGCCGGGGAGCTGTTTTTT CASSGGDYAGELFF
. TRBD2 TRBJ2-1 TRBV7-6 TGTGCCAGCAGCTCCACCCGAACTAGCGCCAAGGGCAATGAGCAGTTCTTC CASSSTRTSAKGNEQFF
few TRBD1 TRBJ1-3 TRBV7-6 TGTGCCAGCAGCTTACGAGGACAGGGTGAGGGAGACACCATATATTTT CASSLRGQGEGDTIYF
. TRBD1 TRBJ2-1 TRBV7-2 TGTGCCAGCAGAAGGACAGGGAAGAATGAGCAGTTCTTC CASRRTGKNEQFF
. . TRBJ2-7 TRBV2 TGTGCCAGCCTGGAAGGGAGCTCCTACGAGCAGTACTTC CASLEGSSYEQYF
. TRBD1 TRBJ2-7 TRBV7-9 TGTGCCAGCACCCCTAGCCCGCAGGGGGCTTGGGACGAGCAGTACTTC CASTPSPQGAWDEQYF
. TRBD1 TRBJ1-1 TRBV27 TGTGCCAGCGGGGACAGAATGAACACTGAAGCTTTCTTT CASGDRMNTEAFF
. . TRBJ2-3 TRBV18 TGTGCCAGCTCCTTACTAGGCACAGATACGCAGTATTTT CASSLLGTDTQYF
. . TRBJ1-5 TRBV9 TGTGCCAGCAGCGGGCCAGGGGCGTACGGCCAGCCCCAGCATTTT CASSGPGAYGQPQHF
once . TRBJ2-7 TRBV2 TGTGCCAGCAGTCGAAGCCGATACGAGCAGTACTTC CASSRSRYEQYF
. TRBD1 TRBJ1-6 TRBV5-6 TGTGCCAGCAGCCTTCTTCCGGGACAGCAGAATTCACCCCTCCACTTT CASSLLPGQQNSPLHF
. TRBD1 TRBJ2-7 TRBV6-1 TGTGCCAGCAGTGAAACTCCCCCCGGGACAGTTAGGTACGAGCAGTACTTC CASSETPPGTVRYEQYF
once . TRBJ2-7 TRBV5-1 TGCGCCAGCAGCTTGGGTGGGACAAACTACGAGCAGTACTTC CASSLGGTNYEQYF
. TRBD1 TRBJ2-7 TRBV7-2 TGTGCCAGCAGCTGGACAGGGGGCGCGGGCTACGAGCAGTACTTC CASSWTGGAGYEQYF
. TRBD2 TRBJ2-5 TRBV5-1 TGCGCCAGCAGCTTGGGGACTAGCGGGAGTACGGAGACCCAGTACTTC CASSLGTSGSTETQYF
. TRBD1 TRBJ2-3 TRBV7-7 TGTGCTAGCAGATACATCTTATTGCCTCAGGGGGCTAGGACAGATACGCAGTATTTT CASRYILLPQGARTDTQYF
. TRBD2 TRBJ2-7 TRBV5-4 TGTGCCAGCAGCTTGGCTAGCGGGAGGAGGAGCGAGCAGTACTTC CASSLASGRRSEQYF
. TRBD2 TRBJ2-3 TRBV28 TGTGCCAGCAGTCCCGCGAGCGGGGGCACAGATACGCAGTATTTT CASSPASGGTDTQYF
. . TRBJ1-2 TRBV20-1 TGCAGTGCTAGTCTTCCGGGGTTTGACTATGGCTACACCTTC CSASLPGFDYGYTF
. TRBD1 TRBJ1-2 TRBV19 TGTGCCAGTAGTATACCCGGACAGGGCCGAGGGGGGGTCTATGGCTACACCTTC CASSIPGQGRGGVYGYTF
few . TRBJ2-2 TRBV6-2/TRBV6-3 TGTGCCAGCAGTACGGGGAGCGGGAACACCGGGGAGCTGTTTTTT CASSTGSGNTGELFF
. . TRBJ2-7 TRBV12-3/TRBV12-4 TGTGCCAGCAGTTTAACATATTACGAGCAGTACTTC CASSLTYYEQYF
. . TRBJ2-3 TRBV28 TGTGCCAGCAGTTTCTCTCGTCCTGGCACAGATACGCAGTATTTT CASSFSRPGTDTQYF
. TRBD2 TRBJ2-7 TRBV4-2 TGTGCCAGCAGCCAACCCTCCTGGACTAGCGGAGCCTACGAGCAGTACTTC CASSQPSWTSGAYEQYF
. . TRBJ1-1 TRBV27 TGTGCCAGCAGCTCCGGACAGCTAGGGACTGAAGCTTTCTTT CASSSGQLGTEAFF
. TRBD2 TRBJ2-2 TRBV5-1 TGCGCCAGCAGCCCGCCAGGACTAGCGGTGAACACCGGGGAGCTGTTTTTT CASSPPGLAVNTGELFF
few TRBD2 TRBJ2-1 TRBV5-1 TGCGCCAGCAGCTTGGGGGCTAGCGGGCCCAACAATGAGCAGTTCTTC CASSLGASGPNNEQFF
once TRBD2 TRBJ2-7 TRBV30 TGTGCCTGGAGCTTAGGACTAGCGGGAGGATCCGAGCAGTACTTC CAWSLGLAGGSEQYF
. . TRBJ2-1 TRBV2 TGTGCCAGCAGTGAAGGGCACTACAATGAGCAGTTCTTC CASSEGHYNEQFF
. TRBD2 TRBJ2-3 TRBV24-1 TGTGCCACCAGTGATCGGGACTACGTGACAGATACGCAGTATTTT CATSDRDYVTDTQYF
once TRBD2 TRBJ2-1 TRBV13 TGTGCCAGCAGCTTAGGAAAGCGGGAGGGCCGGGGGGAGCAGTTCTTC CASSLGKREGRGEQFF
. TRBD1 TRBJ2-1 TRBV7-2 TGTGCCAGCAGGCGGACAGGCCACAATGAGCAGTTCTTC CASRRTGHNEQFF